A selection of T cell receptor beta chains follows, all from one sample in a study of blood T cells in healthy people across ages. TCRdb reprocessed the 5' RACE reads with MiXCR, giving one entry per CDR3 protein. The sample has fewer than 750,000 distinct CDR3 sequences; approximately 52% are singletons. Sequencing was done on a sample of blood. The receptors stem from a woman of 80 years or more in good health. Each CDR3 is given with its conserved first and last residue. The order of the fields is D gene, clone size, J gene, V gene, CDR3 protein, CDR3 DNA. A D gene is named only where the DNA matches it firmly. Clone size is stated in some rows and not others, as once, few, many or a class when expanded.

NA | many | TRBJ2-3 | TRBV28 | CASSPRRGDTQYF | TGTGCCAGCAGCCCCCGCCGGGGAGATACGCAGTATTTT
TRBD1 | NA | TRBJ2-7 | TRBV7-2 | CASSTPQGYIHEQYF | TGTGCCAGCAGCACCCCACAGGGGTACATCCACGAGCAGTACTTC
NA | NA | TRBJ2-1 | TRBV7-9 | CASSFREGQYYNEQFF | TGTGCCAGCAGCTTTAGGGAGGGACAGTACTACAATGAGCAGTTCTTC
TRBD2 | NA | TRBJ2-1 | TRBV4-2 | CASSQDRRGGSGEQFF | TGTGCCAGCAGCCAAGATAGGCGGGGGGGAAGCGGTGAGCAGTTCTTC
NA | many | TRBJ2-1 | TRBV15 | CATSRERDGYNEQFF | TGTGCCACCAGCAGAGAACGGGACGGCTACAATGAGCAGTTCTTC
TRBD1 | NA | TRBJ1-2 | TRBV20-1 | CSASTSRDRVLNYGYTF | TGCAGTGCCTCCACGAGCCGGGACAGAGTGTTAAACTATGGCTACACCTTC
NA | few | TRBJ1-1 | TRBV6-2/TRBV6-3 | CASRHNAGSAEAFF | TGTGCCAGCAGGCATAATGCAGGGAGCGCTGAAGCTTTCTTT
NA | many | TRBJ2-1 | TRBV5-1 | CASTLAPQTSYNEQFF | TGCGCCAGCACTCTTGCCCCCCAGACCTCCTACAATGAGCAGTTCTTC
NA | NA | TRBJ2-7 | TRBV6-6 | CASSFRVSSYEQYF | TGTGCCAGCAGTTTTCGGGTGAGCTCCTACGAGCAGTACTTC
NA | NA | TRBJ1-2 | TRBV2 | CASGGLGYTF | TGTGCCAGCGGAGGCCTCGGCTACACCTTC
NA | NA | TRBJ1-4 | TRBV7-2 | CASSLLGEKLFF | TGTGCCAGCAGCTTATTAGGTGAAAAACTGTTTTTT
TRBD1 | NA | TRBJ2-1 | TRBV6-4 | CASSQRARTGVNEQFF | TGTGCCAGCTCTCAAAGGGCTAGGACAGGGGTTAATGAGCAGTTCTTC
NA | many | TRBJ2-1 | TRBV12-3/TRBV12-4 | CASSRLGGQKQFF | TGTGCCAGCAGTCGCCTGGGGGGACAAAAGCAGTTCTTC
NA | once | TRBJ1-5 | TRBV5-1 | CASSLGTVDNQPQHF | TGCGCCAGCAGCTTGGGGACAGTGGATAATCAGCCCCAGCATTTT
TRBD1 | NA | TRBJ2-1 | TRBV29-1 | CSARTGLINEQFF | TGCAGCGCCCGGACAGGGCTGATCAATGAGCAGTTCTTC
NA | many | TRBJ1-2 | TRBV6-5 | CASNSGGNYGYTF | TGTGCCAGCAACTCGGGGGGAAACTATGGCTACACCTTC
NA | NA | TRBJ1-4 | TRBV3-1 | CASSQGSRGGEKLFF | TGTGCCAGCAGCCAAGGTAGCAGGGGCGGTGAAAAACTGTTTTTT
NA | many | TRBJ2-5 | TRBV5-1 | CASSPSTAQETQYF | TGCGCCAGCAGCCCTTCGACAGCCCAAGAGACCCAGTACTTC
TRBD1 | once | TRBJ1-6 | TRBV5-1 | CASSLVPSGTGGAGSPLQF | TGCGCCAGCAGCTTGGTTCCCTCCGGGACAGGGGGCGCAGGCTCACCCCTCCAATTT
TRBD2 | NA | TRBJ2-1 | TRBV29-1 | CSVDPSGGDEQFF | TGCAGCGTTGACCCTAGCGGGGGTGATGAGCAGTTCTTC
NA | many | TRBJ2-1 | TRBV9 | CASSVATGGWQFF | TGTGCCAGCAGCGTAGCTACCGGGGGTTGGCAGTTCTTC
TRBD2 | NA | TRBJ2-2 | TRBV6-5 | CATRLAGGPGELFF | TGTGCCACCAGACTAGCGGGAGGTCCCGGGGAGCTGTTTTTT
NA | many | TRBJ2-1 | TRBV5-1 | CASSPIRLGGNEQFF | TGCGCCAGCAGTCCAATACGACTAGGGGGGAATGAGCAGTTCTTC
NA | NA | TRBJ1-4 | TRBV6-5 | CASSTRLEKLFF | TGTGCCAGCAGTACTCGCCTGGAAAAACTGTTTTTT
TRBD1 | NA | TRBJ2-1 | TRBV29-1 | CSVQQGIYNEQFF | TGCAGCGTCCAACAGGGGATCTACAATGAGCAGTTCTTC